This TCR beta chain appears in the sequencing data of a study of cytomegalovirus exposure and HLA in healthy donors (dated by TCRdb to about 2017). Regarding the research as a whole: The 670 or so repertoires of the first cohort and the roughly 120 validation repertoires were produced on the same platform, according to a later analysis. The aim of the study was to test whether cataloging public T cell receptors could identify signatures of past pathogen exposure. A separate validation cohort of approximately 130 different subjects was used in addition to the 666-subject first cohort. To predict cytomegalovirus infection status, the study brought together high-throughput TCR immunosequencing, statistical association of individual TCRs with disease status, and machine learning. Study-wide conclusions, independent of this receptor: In the study, approximately 160 TCR beta chains were listed as associated with cytomegalovirus. Three of the identified cytomegalovirus-associated TCR beta chains were confirmed in vitro to be specific for cytomegalovirus antigens. In both the original and validation cohorts, the classifier was reported to diagnose cytomegalovirus status with high specificity and sensitivity. A later analysis had no HLA typing for the validation cohort, so co-occurrence there was scored across all 130 or so repertoires. Of the cluster scores, 85% to 95% were above 0 in a later analysis, which found that TCRs clustered in the first cohort also tended to co-occur in the approximately 120 validation repertoires. While some public TCRs were present in many individuals, most TCR sequences turned up only very rarely across donors. According to the authors, the approach could potentially be generalized to other disease states and immunological phenotypes.

Library prep was done by the immunoSEQ multiplex PCR assay. The study's own analysis went as follows. A statistical classification framework was developed to diagnose cytomegalovirus status using the catalog of TCR beta chain sequences. TCRdb stores this immuneACCESS table with in-frame sequences only. Part of the clones is absent; in the studies checked, under half of the shortfall reflects unresolved V genes, and no reason is known for the rest. V, J and clone size were drawn from that table, and D and trimming were deduced from the DNA. In all, the sample holds 100,000 to 150,000 clones, and 90% to 96% of those were seen once. The top ten hold about 1.8% of the sample. In the case of this clone: Its antigen remains unidentified. Per-base qualities were not stored, and no clone one base away is much larger.

The CDR3 sequence holds 16 residues, the cysteine and phenylalanine included. Kept here is only the CDR3 DNA, which spans 48 bases and is read in frame from base 1. CDR1 and CDR2, looked up from the germline V gene (reference sequence), are SEHNR and FQNEAQ. Here V drops 5 bases and J drops 2 bases, and the junction holds 6 bases not matched to any gene. Donors formed part of the validation cohort, which comprised 120 subjects and was distinct from the first cohort of 690 or so subjects. The sample consisted of PBMCs. The chain couples TRBV7-9 to TRBJ2-7; 13 bases in the junction line up with TRBD2. The source is a young man in good health and CMV-seronegative. For the CDR3, the sequence is CASSPGLAGDAYEQYF. The nucleotides read TGTGCCAGCAGCCCCGGACTAGCGGGAGACGCCTACGAGCAGTACTTC.